This entry lists 12 T cell receptor beta chains sequenced from one sample in a study of human versus mouse CDR3 diversity and MHC coevolution (dated by TCRdb to the late 2010s). To prepare the library, the immunoSEQ multiplex PCR assay was applied. Held by TCRdb, this immuneACCESS table contains in-frame sequences only and omits some clones. Under half of the omission traces to an unresolved V gene where checked; the cause of the rest is unknown. A total of some 82,000 clones appear in this sample, roughly 93% of them only once. The ten largest clones take up around 1.3% of the sample. Sequencing input: naive CD4+ T cells from blood. This specimen's cell subset or site label, interpreted: CD45RO-negative CD62L-positive naive CD4 T cells. The receptor set was obtained from a person between 30 and 69 years old in good health.

The CDR3 protein is CASTAPGANVLTF. The CDR3 DNA follows: TGTGCCAGCACCGCGCCTGGGGCCAACGTCCTGACTTTC. V is TRBV28 and J is TRBJ2-6, with D uncertain. V lost 7 bases, J lost 2 bases, and 6 bases lay in between. The germline V gene encodes CDR1 MDHEN and CDR2 SYDVKM. The CDR3 runs to 13 residues.

CDR3 amino acids: CASSYSGLAGSEQYF. The CDR3 DNA sequence: TGTGCCAGCAGTTACTCAGGGCTAGCGGGGAGCGAGCAGTACTTC. This sequence joins TRBV6-5 and TRBJ2-7; 9 bases are shared with TRBD2. Germline V gene sequence: CDR1 MNHEY, CDR2 SVGAGI. The CDR3 consists of 15 residues. V dropped 0 bases and J dropped 6; count of bases not matched to a gene: 6.

The chain joins TRBV7-2 to TRBJ2-5; 8 bases are shared with TRBD2. V gave up 6 bases and J gave up 0 bases; unmatched junction bases: 12. The germline CDR1 and CDR2 sequences are SGHTA and FQGNSA. This CDR3 has 17 residues. CDR3 nucleotide sequence: TGTGCCAGCAGTCTCAGCGGGAGTACCTCATACCAAGAGACCCAGTACTTC. This gives the protein CASSLSGSTSYQETQYF.

The V gene is TRBV30, the J gene TRBJ1-2, with D possibly matching TRBD1 (6 bases). The CDR3 covers 11 residues. CDR1 GTSNPN and CDR2 SVGIG come from the germline V gene (reference sequence). The CDR3 DNA sequence: TGTGCTTTAGGGGGTAACTATGGCTACACCTTC. Residues: CALGGNYGYTF.

The chain joins TRBV7-3 to TRBJ1-6; 7 bases align to TRBD1. Germline V lookup: CDR1 SGHTA, CDR2 FQGTGA. The CDR3 loop spans 14 amino acids. V was clipped by 4 bases and J by 7 bases; unmatched bases: 4. The CDR3 sequence: CASSSRQGNSPLHF. The CDR3 DNA is TGTGCCAGCAGCTCACGACAGGGAAATTCACCCCTCCACTTT.

This sequence joins TRBV28 and TRBJ1-5; D possibly corresponds to TRBD1 (5 bases). The CDR3 is 15 residues long. V lost 7 bases and J lost 2, with 15 bases in between. Germline V gene data show CDR1 as MDHEN and CDR2 as SYDVKM. CDR3 sequence: CASNMGGVGNQPQHF. Here the CDR3 DNA reads TGTGCCAGCAATATGGGGGGGGTAGGCAATCAGCCCCAGCATTTT.

This rearrangement joins TRBV7-9 to TRBJ2-3; no reliable D call. CDR1 is SEHNR, CDR2 FQNEAQ, per germline (reference sequence). V lost 5 bases and J 4 bases, leaving 7 bases between the germline ends. The CDR3 is 12 amino acids. The DNA of the CDR3 is TGTGCCAGCAGCCCCTCCGCAGATACGCAGTATTTT. This encodes CASSPSADTQYF.

The chain uses TRBV6-6 and TRBJ2-5; 12 bases align to TRBD2. Trimming took 6 bases from V and 5 from J; bases not matched to a gene: 7. This CDR3 has 15 amino acids. Per germline, CDR1 MNHNY and CDR2 SVGAGI (reference sequence). The CDR3 sequence: CASSQTSGGMETQYF. DNA of the CDR3: TGTGCCAGCAGCCAGACTAGCGGGGGTATGGAGACCCAGTACTTC.

As DNA, the CDR3 is TGTGCCACCATTGAAGCGGGAGCTTTTGGGTCTGAGCAGTTCTTC. This gives the protein CATIEAGAFGSEQFF. The chain carries TRBV7-8 and TRBJ2-1, with 8 bases aligning to TRBD2. Germline V gene data show CDR1 as SGHVS and CDR2 as FQNEAQ. The CDR3 sequence is 15 residues long. Unmatched junction bases numbered 17, after V lost 10 bases and J lost 9 bases.

J is TRBJ2-3 and V is TRBV19; perhaps TRBD2 as D (5 bases). The V end lost 7 bases, the J end lost 2 bases, and 13 bases lay between the germline ends. Germline CDR1 is LNHDA and CDR2 is SQIVND (reference sequence). The CDR3 consists of 14 residues. The CDR3 sequence: CASMGLAFTDTQYF. In DNA, the CDR3 is TGTGCCAGTATGGGTTTAGCGTTCACAGATACGCAGTATTTT.

The J gene is TRBJ2-7, the V gene TRBV1; the D call in the table, TRBD1, was not verified against the DNA. TRBV1 is termed a pseudogene. The CDR3 runs to 15 residues. The CDR3 loop is CTSSYGGDRVYEQYF. CDR3 DNA: TGCACCAGCAGCTATGGGGGAGACAGGGTCTACGAGCAGTACTTC.

The chain recombines TRBV7-3 with TRBJ2-1; TRBD2 matches 11 bases. Germline-derived CDR1 and CDR2 are SGHTA and FQGTGA. This CDR3 comprises 16 residues. J gave up 7 bases and V 5 bases, and 10 bases lay outside the gene matches. The CDR3 DNA reads TGTGCCAGCAGCCGAGGGGGGACTAGCGGAATGAATGAGCAGTTCTTC. Translating it yields CASSRGGTSGMNEQFF.